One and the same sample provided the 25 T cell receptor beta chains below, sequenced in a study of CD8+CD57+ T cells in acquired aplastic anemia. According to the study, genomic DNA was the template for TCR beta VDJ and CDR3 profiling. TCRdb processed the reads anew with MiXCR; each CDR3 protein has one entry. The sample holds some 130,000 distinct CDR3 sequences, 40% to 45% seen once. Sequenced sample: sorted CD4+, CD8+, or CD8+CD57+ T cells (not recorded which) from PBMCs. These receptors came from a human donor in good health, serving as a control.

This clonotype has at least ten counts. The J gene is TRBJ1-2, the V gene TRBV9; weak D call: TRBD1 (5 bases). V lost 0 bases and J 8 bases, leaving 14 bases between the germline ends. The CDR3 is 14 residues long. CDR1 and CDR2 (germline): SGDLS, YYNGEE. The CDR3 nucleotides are TGTGCCAGCAGCGTAGAACAGGACATCGGGGGCTACACCTTC. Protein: CASSVEQDIGGYTF.

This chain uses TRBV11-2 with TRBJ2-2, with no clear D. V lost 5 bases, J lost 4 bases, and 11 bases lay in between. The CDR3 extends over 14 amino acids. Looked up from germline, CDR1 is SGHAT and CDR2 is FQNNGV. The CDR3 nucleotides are TGTGCCAGCAGCCCCCGGCTGACCACCGGGGAGCTGTTTTTT. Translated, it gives CASSPRLTTGELFF.

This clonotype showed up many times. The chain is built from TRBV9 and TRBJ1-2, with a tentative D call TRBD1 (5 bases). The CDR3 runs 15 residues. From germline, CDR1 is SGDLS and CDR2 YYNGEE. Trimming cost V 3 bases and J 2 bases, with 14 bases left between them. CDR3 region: CASSGGEGENYGYTF. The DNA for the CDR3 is TGTGCCAGCAGCGGCGGGGAAGGGGAGAACTATGGCTACACCTTC.

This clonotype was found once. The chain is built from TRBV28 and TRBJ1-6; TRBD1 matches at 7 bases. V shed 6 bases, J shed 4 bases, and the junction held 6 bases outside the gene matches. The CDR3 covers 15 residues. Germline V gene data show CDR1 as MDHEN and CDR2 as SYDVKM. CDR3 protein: CASRKEQGYNSPLHF. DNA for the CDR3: TGTGCCAGCAGAAAGGAACAGGGGTATAATTCACCCCTCCACTTT. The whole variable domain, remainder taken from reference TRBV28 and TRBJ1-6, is DVKVTQSSRYLVKRTGEKVFLECVQDMDHENMFWYRQDPGLGLRLIYFSYDVKMKEKGDIPEGYSVSREKKERFSLILESASTNQTSMYLCASRKEQGYNSPLHFGNGTRLTVT.

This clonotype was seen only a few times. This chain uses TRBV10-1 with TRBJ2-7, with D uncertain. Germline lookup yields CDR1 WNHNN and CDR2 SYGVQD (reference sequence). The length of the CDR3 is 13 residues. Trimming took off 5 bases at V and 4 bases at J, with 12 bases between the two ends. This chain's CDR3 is CASSNLGTYEQYF. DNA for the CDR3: TGCGCCAGCAGTAACCTCGGAACGTACGAGCAGTACTTC.

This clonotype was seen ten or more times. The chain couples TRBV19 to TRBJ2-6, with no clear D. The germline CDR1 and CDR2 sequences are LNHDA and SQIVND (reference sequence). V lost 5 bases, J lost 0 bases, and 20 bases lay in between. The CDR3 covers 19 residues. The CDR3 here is CASSSRRSTFNSGANVLTF. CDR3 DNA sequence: TGTGCCAGTAGTTCCCGACGGAGTACATTTAACTCTGGGGCCAACGTCCTGACTTTC. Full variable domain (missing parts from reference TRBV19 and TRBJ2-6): DGGITQSPKYLFRKEGQNVTLSCEQNLNHDAMYWYRQDPGQGLRLIYYSQIVNDFQKGDIAEGYSVSREKKESFPLTVTSAQKNPTAFYLCASSSRRSTFNSGANVLTFGAGSRLTVL.

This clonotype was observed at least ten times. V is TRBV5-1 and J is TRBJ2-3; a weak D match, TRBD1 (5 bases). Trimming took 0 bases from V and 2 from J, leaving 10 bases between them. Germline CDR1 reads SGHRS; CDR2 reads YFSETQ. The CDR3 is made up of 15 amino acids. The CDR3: CASSLGGRNTDTQYF. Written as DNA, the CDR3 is TGCGCCAGCAGCTTGGGGGGCAGGAACACAGATACGCAGTATTTT.

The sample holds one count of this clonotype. The CDR3 reads CAIRAGGLAGKEQFF. In DNA form, the CDR3 reads TGTGCCATCAGGGCGGGGGGACTAGCGGGTAAAGAGCAGTTCTTC. The chain combines TRBV10-3 with TRBJ2-1, with 12 bases identical to TRBD2. With V trimmed by 6 bases and J by 10 bases, 10 bases remained unmatched. Germline V gene data show CDR1 as ENHRY and CDR2 as SYGVKD. The CDR3 has 15 residues.

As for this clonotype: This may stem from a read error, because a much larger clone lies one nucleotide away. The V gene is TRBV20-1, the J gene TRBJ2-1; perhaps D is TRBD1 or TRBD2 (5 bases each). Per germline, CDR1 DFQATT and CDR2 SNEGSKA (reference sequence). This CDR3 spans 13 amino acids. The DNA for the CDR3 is TGCAGTGCTAGAGGGGACCCCCAGGTGGAGCGGTTCTTC. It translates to CSARGDPQVERFF.

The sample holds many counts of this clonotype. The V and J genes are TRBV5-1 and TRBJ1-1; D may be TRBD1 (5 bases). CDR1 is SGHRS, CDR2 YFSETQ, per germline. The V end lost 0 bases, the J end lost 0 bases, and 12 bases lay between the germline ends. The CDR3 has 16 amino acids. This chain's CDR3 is CASSLGGGRMNTEAFF. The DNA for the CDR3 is TGCGCCAGCAGCTTGGGTGGGGGACGGATGAACACTGAAGCTTTCTTT.

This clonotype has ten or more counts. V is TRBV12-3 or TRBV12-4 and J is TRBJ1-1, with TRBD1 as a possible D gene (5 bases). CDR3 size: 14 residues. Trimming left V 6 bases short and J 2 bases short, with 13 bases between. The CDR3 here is CASRAIDRNTEAFF. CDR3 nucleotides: TGTGCCAGCAGGGCTATAGACAGAAACACTGAAGCTTTCTTT.

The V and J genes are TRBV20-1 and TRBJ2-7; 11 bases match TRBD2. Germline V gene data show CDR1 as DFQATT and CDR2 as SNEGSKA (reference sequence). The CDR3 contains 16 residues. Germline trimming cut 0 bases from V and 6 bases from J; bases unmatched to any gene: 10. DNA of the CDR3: TGCAGTGCTAGAGATCCACGGCTAGCGGGAGGAGGCGAGCAGTACTTC. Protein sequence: CSARDPRLAGGGEQYF.

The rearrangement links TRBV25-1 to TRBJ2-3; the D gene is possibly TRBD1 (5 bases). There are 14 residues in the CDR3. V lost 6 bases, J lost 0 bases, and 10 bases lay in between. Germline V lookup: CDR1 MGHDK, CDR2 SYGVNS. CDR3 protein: CASRSQDSTDTQYF. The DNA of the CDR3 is TGTGCCAGCAGATCACAGGATAGCACAGATACGCAGTATTTT.

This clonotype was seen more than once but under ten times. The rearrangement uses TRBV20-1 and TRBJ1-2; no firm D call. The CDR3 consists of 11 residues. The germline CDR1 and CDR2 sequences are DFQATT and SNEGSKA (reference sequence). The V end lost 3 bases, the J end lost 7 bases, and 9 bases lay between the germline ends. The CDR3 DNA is TGCAGTGCTAGCGGCAGGACTGGCTACACCTTC. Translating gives CSASGRTGYTF.

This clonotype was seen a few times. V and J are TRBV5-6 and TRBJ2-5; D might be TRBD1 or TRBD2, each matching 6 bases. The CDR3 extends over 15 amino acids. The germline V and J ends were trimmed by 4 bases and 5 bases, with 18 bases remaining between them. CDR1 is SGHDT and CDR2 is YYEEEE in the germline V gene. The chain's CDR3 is CASSRGHRGRETQYF. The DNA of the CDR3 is TGTGCCAGCAGCCGGGGACACCGGGGGCGGGAGACCCAGTACTTC.

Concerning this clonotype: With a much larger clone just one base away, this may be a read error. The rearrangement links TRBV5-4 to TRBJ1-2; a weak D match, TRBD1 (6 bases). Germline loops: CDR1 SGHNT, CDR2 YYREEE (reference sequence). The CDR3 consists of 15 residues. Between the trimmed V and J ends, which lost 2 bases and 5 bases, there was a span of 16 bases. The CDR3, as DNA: TGTGCCAGCAGCTTAGAGGGGGGTGGATCGTATGGCTACACCTTC. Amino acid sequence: CASSLEGGGSYGYTF.

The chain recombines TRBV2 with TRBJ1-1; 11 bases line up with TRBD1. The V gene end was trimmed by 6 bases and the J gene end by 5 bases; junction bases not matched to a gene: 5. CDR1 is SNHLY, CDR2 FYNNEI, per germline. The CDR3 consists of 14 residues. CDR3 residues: CASSGTGGGTEAFF. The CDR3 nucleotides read TGTGCCAGCAGCGGGACAGGGGGAGGTACTGAAGCTTTCTTT.

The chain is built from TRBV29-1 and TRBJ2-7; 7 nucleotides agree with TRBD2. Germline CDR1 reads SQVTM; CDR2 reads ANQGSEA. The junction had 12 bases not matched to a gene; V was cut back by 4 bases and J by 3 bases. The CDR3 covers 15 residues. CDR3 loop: CSVVGGGERDYEQYF. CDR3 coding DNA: TGCAGCGTTGTGGGTGGGGGGGAGCGTGACTACGAGCAGTACTTC.

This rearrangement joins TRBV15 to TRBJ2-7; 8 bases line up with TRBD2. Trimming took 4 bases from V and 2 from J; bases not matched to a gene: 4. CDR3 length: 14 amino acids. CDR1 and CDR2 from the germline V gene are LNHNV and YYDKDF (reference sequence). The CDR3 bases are TGTGCCACCAGCAAACGGGGGGGGACCTACGAGCAGTACTTC. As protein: CATSKRGGTYEQYF.

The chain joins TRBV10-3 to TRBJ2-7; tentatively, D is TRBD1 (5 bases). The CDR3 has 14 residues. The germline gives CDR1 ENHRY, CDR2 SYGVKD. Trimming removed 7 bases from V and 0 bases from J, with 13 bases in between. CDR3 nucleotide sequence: TGTGCCATCACCCAAGGGGAAACCTCCTACGAGCAGTACGTC. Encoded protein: CAITQGETSYEQYV.

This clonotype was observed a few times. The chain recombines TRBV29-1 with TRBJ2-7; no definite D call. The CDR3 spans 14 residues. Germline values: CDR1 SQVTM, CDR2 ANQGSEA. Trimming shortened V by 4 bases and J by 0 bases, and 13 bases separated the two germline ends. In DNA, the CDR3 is TGCAGCGTTGTGTCGGGCGAATACTCCTACGAGCAGTACTTC. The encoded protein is CSVVSGEYSYEQYF.

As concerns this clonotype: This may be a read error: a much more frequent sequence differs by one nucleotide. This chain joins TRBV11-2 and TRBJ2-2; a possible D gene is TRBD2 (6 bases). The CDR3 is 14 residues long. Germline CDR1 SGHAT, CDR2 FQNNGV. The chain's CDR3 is CASSLDRLDGGLFF. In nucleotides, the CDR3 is TGTGCCAGCAGCTTAGATAGGCTCGACGGGGGGCTGTTTTTT.

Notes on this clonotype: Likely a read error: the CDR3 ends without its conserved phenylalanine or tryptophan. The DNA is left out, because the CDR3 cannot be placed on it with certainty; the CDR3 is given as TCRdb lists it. CDR3: CASSFSPGLA. V gene TRBV7-2 combines with J gene TRBJ1-1. Germline lookup yields CDR1 SGHTA and CDR2 FQGNSA. The CDR3 extends over 10 residues, inclusive of both ends.

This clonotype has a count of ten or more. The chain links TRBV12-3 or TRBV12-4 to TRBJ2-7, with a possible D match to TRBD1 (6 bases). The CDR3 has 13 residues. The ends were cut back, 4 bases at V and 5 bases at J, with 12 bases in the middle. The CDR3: CASSSHRDHEQYF. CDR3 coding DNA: TGTGCCAGCAGTTCCCACAGGGACCACGAGCAGTACTTC.

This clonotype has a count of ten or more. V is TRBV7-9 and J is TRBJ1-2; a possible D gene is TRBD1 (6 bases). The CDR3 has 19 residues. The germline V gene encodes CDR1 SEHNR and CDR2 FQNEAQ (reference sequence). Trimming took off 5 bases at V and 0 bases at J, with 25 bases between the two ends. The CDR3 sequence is CASSPRGAGASQTNYGYTF. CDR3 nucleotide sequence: TGTGCCAGCAGCCCGAGGGGGGCAGGCGCCAGTCAAACTAACTATGGCTACACCTTC.